These 11 T cell receptor beta chains originate from one sample sequenced in a study of cytomegalovirus exposure and HLA in healthy donors (dated by TCRdb to between 2016 and 2019). Libraries were prepared through the immunoSEQ multiplex PCR assay. For the multiplex PCR, a mixture combining 60 forward primers for TCR Vbeta segments and 13 reverse primers for TCR Jbeta segments was used. TCRdb limited this immuneACCESS table to in-frame rearrangements with V and J called. A share of clones is missing; checked studies link under half to unresolved V genes, and the rest is unexplained. The table kept for this sample lists 40,000 to 50,000 clones. The ten largest clones capture around 1.8% of the sample. The specimen was PBMCs. The receptors originated from a woman aged 25-40 years in good health and CMV-seronegative.

J is TRBJ2-3 and V is TRBV20-1; D may be TRBD2 (6 bases). The CDR3 extends over 11 amino acids. Germline CDR1 DFQATT, CDR2 SNEGSKA (reference sequence). V lost 6 bases to trimming and J lost 6 bases, with 10 bases between them. CDR3 protein: CSARLVDTQYF. CDR3 DNA: TGCAGTGCGAGACTAGTCGATACGCAGTATTTT.

The chain couples TRBV30 to TRBJ1-6, with D possibly being TRBD1 (6 bases). The CDR3 has 14 residues. Germline CDR1 and CDR2: GTSNPN and SVGIG (reference sequence). The germline V and J ends were trimmed by 4 bases and 7 bases, with 14 bases remaining between them. The CDR3 loop is CAWKVTGWNSPLHF. CDR3 coding DNA: TGTGCCTGGAAGGTGACAGGATGGAATTCACCCCTCCACTTT. Complete variable domain (other parts from reference TRBV30 and TRBJ1-6): SQTIHQWPATLVQPVGSPLSLECTVEGTSNPNLYWYRQAAGRGLQLLFYSVGIGQISSEVPQNLSASRPQDRQFILSSKKLLLSDSGFYLCAWKVTGWNSPLHFGNGTRLTVT.

As DNA, the CDR3 is TGTGCCAGCAGCTTACAGGGGGCCGGCTATGGCTACACCTTC. Translating gives CASSLQGAGYGYTF. The chain has TRBV11-3 and TRBJ1-2, with TRBD1 identical over 8 bases. The CDR3 extends over 14 amino acids. V shed 2 bases, J shed 4 bases, and the junction held 3 bases outside the gene matches. Germline CDR1 is SGHNT and CDR2 is YENEEA. Based on the CDR3 plus reference TRBV11-3 and TRBJ1-2, the full variable domain is EAGVVQSPRYKIIEKKQPVAFWCNPISGHNTLYWYLQNLGQGPELLIRYENEEAVDDSQLPKDRFSAERLKGVDSTLKIQPAELGDSAVYLCASSLQGAGYGYTFGSGTRLTVV.

The chain is built from TRBV7-2 and TRBJ1-5; the D is unclear. Germline values: CDR1 SGHTA, CDR2 FQGNSA. The V and J ends lost 2 bases and 4 bases respectively, with 6 bases between them. The CDR3 has 13 residues. Here the CDR3 reads CASSLPGNQPQHF. The CDR3 DNA reads as TGTGCCAGCAGCTTACCGGGAAATCAGCCCCAGCATTTT.

J is TRBJ1-4 and V is TRBV6-5, with TRBD1 matching over 7 bases. V lost 4 bases to trimming and J lost 4 bases; unmatched junction nucleotides: 9. Germline V gene sequence: CDR1 MNHEY, CDR2 SVGAGI. This CDR3 comprises 16 residues. The CDR3: CASSSDRGQLNEKLFF. CDR3 in DNA: TGTGCCAGCAGTTCCGATCGGGGACAGCTTAATGAAAAACTGTTTTTT.

The chain is built from TRBV7-3 and TRBJ2-5, with D maybe TRBD2 (6 bases). The CDR3 is 14 residues long. Deletions cut 5 bases from V and 5 bases from J, with 15 bases between. Germline V CDR1 and CDR2: SGHTA, FQGTGA. The CDR3 sequence is CASSPGAEGETQYF. The CDR3 DNA reads as TGTGCCAGCAGCCCCGGGGCGGAGGGGGAGACCCAGTACTTC.

This CDR3 reads CSVDRGNTEAFF. The CDR3 nucleotides are TGCAGCGTTGATAGGGGAAACACTGAAGCTTTCTTT. The chain couples TRBV29-1 to TRBJ1-1; D may be TRBD1 (5 bases). The ends were cut back, 3 bases at V and 2 bases at J, with 7 bases in the middle. Germline CDR1 reads SQVTM; CDR2 reads ANQGSEA. The CDR3 is 12 amino acids. Combining the CDR3 with reference TRBV29-1 and TRBJ1-1 gives the whole variable domain SAVISQKPSRDICQRGTSLTIQCQVDSQVTMMFWYRQQPGQSLTLIATANQGSEATYESGFVIDKFPISRPNLTFSTLTVSNMSPEDSSIYLCSVDRGNTEAFFGQGTRLTVV.

The genes are TRBV5-1 and TRBJ2-3; 12 nucleotides line up with TRBD2. V lost 8 bases to trimming and J lost 4 bases; unmatched junction nucleotides: 5. The germline gives CDR1 SGHRS, CDR2 YFSETQ. The CDR3 spans 14 residues. CDR3 DNA: TGCGCCAGTTCGACTAGCGGGAGCCCAGATACGCAGTATTTT. This gives the protein CASSTSGSPDTQYF.

The V call is TRBV6-5, the J call TRBJ1-3; no definite D call. CDR3 length: 13 amino acids. From germline, CDR1 is MNHEY and CDR2 SVGAGI. V was clipped by 2 bases and J by 9 bases, with 11 bases between them. The CDR3 coding sequence is TGTGCCAGCAGTTACACCCGACAAGGCACCATATATTTT. Translating gives CASSYTRQGTIYF.

In the case of this clone: One end of the junction does not line up with germline, which may come from a read error. The J gene is TRBJ1-1, the V gene TRBV30; D possibly corresponds to TRBD1 (5 bases). This CDR3 has 13 amino acids. Germline-derived CDR1 and CDR2 are GTSNPN and SVGIG (reference sequence). CDR3 loop: CAWSQQENTEDFF. In DNA form, the CDR3 reads TGTGCCTGGAGTCAACAGGAGAACACTGAAGATTTCTTT.

The chain uses TRBV13 and TRBJ2-7; 7 nucleotides agree with TRBD1. The J segment lost 6 bases and the V segment lost 4 bases, leaving 3 bases of the junction unmatched. From germline, CDR1 is PRHDT and CDR2 FYEKMQ (reference sequence). The CDR3 runs 12 residues. The CDR3 nucleotides read TGTGCCAGCAGCTCGAGGGGGCGCGAGCAGTACTTC. Translated: CASSSRGREQYF.